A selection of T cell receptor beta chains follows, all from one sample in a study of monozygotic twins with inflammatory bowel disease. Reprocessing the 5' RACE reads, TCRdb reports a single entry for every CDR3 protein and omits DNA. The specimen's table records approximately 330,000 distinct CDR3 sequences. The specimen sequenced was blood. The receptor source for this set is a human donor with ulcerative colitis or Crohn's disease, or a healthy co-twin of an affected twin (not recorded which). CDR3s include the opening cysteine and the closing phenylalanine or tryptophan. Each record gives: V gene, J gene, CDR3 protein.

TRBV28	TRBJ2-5	CASSLSPKQETQYF
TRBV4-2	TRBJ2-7	CASSPSGQGHEQYF
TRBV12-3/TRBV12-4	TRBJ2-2	CASRGRGLAITGELFF
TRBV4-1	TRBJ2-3	CASSLSRADTQYF
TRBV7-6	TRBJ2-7	CASSLVDRIAGGLYEQYF
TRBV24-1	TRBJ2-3	CATSDLLTSGTDTQYF
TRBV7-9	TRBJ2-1	CASRRAPGLASNEQFF
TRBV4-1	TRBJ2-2	CASSQRHQVLAGVTGELFF
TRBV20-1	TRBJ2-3	CSAPRTGGLIDTQYF
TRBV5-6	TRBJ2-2	CASSSGRPGGELFF
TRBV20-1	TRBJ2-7	CSATRGLAGAITYEQYF
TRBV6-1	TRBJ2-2	CASSERGNGELFF
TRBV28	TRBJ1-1	CATSSARTNTEAFF
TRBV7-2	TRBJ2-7	CASSLVRGAYEQYF
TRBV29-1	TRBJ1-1	CSAGTGWMNTEAFF
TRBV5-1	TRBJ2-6	CASIGQGPSGANVLTF
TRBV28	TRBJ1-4	CASSSNREDWEKLFF
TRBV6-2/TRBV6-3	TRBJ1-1	CASSRGAIEAFF
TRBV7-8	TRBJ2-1	CASSLGRPASSSYNEQFF
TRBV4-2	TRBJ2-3	CASSQARQVADTQYF
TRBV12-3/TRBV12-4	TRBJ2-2	CASSYSGGRTGELFF
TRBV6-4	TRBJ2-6	CASSWDSASGANVLTF
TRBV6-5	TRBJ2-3	CASSYDPGATDTQYF
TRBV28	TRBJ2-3	CASTNRDRGTDTQYF
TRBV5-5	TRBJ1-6	CASSPLQNRENSPLHF
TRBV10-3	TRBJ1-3	CATEVRDRGLGNTIYF
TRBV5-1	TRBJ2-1	CASSFSWTSGLSSYNEQFF
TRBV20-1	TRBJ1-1	CSAVRDRVTEAFF
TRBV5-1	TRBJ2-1	CASSLDLASGNEQFF
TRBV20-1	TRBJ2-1	CSASHSGRAGAEQFF
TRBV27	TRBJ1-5	CASSSLRTLNQPQHF
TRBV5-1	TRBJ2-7	CASSLSNYEQYF
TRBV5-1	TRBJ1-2	CASSLEQLGGGYTF
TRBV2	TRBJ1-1	CASSEAREAVAFF
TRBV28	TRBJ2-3	CASSLGLARSTDTQYF
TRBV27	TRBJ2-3	CASSLLAEDTDTQYF
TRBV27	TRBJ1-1	CASSFLGADTEAFF
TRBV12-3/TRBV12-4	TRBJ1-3	CASSFAGGRNTIYF
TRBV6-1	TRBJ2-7	CASRIPWTGGGDEQYF
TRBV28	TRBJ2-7	CASGEMAEQYF
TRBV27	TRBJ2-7	CASGGGPYEQYF
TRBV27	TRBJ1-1	CASNAVLGTEAFF
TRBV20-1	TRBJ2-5	CSATPGTSEETQYF
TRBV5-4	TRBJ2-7	CASSALAGGPSEQYF
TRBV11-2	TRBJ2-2	CASSPRAPVNTGELFF
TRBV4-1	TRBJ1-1	CASSHNRGNTEAFF